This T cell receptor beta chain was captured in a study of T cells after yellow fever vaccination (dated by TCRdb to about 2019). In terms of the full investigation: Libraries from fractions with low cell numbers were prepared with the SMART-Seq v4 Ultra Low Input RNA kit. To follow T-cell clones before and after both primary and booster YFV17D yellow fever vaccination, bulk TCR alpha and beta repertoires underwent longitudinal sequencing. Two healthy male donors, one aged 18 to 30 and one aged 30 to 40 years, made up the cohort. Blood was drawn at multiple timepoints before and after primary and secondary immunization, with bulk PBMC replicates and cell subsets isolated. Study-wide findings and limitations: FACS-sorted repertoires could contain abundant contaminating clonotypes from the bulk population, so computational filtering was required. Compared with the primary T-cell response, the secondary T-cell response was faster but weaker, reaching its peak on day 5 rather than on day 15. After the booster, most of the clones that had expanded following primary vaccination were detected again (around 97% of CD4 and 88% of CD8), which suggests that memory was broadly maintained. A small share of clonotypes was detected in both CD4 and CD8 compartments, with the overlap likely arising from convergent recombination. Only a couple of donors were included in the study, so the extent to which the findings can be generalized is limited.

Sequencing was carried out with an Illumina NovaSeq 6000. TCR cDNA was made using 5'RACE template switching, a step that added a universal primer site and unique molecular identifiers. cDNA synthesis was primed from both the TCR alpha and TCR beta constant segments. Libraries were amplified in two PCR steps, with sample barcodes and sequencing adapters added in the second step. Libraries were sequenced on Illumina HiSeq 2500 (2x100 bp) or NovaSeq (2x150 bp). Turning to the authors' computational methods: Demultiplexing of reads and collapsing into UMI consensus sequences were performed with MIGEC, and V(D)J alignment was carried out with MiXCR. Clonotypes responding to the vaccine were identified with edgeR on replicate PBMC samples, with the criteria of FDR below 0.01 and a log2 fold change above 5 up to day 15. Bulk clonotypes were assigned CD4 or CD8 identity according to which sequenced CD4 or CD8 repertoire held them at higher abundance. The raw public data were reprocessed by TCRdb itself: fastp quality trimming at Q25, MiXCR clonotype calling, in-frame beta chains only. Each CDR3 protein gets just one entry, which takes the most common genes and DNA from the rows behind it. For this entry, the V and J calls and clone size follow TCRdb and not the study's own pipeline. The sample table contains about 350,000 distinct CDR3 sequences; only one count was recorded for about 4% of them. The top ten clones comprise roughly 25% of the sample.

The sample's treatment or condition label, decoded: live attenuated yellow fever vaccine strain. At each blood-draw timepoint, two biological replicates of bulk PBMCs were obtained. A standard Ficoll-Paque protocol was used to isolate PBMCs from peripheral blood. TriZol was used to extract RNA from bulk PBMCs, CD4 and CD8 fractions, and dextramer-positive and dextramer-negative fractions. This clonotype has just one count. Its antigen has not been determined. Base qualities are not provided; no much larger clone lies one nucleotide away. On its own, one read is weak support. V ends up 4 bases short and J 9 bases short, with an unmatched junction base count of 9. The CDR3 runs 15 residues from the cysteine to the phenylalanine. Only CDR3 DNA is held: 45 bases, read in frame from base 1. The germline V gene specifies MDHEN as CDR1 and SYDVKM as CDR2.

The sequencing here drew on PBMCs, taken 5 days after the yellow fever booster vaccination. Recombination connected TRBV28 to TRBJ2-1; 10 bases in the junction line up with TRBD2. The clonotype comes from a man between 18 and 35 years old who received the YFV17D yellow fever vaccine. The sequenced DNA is TGTGCCAGCAGTTCCCCGGCTAGCGGGGGAGGTGAGCAGTTCTTC. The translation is CASSSPASGGGEQFF.